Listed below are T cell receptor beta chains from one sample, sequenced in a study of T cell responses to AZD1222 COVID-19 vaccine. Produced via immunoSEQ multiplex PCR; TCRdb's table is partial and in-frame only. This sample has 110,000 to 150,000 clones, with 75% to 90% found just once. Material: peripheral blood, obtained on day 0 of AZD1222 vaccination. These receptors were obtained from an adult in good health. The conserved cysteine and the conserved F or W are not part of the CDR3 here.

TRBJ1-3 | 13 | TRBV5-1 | ASSSWTGVGNTIY
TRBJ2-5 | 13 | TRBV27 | ASSRGGARTETQY
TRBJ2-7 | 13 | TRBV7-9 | ASSPRLAYSYEQY
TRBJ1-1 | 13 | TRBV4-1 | ASSQTGSTNTEAF
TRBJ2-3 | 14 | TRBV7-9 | ASSLLAGALTDTQY
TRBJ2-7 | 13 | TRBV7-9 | ASSPGAGRAGEQY
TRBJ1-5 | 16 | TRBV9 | ASSVGAGQGDSNQPQH
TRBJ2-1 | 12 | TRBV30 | AWRTGGTYNEQF
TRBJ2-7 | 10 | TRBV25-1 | ASSGDGYEQY
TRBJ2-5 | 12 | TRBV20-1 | SASADWGQETQY
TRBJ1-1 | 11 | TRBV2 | ASSDRAVTEAF
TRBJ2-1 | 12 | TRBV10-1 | ASSESGSGNEQF
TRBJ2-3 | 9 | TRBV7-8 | ASGQGDTQY
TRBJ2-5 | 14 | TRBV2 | ASSETVAGPQETQY
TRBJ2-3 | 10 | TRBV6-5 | ASSSHRDTQY
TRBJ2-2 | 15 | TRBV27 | ASSLLPSGANTGELF
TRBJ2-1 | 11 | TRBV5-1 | ASSLTRKNEQF
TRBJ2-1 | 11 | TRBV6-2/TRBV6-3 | ASSYGGYNEQF
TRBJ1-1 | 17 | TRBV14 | ASSPLPGQGSTVNTEAF
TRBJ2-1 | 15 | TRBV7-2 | ASSSRNLGLLYNEQF
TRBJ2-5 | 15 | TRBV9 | ASSVAAAGGVGETQY
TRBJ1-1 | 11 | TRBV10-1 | ASSEVPGTEAF
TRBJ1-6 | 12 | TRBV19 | ASNLGQASSPLH
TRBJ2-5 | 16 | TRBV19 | ASSPGTSGRAHGETQY
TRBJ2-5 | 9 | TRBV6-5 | ASVEQGTQY
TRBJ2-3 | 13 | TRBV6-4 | ASSVRAGPTDTQY
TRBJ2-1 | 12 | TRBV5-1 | ASSSGFGVNEQF
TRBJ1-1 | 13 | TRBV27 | ASSWGGTAITEAF
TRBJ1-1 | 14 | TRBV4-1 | ASSQDPQGRSTEAF
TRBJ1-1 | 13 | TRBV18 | ASSAWGGENTEAF
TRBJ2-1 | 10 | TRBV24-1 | ATSDYGSEQF
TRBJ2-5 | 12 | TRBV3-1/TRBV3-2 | ASSQGTVPWTQY
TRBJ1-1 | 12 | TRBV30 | AWSVMGGVPEAF
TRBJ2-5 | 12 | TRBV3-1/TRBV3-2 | ASSQAEGKETQY
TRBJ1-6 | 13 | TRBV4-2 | ASSQDRAANSPLH
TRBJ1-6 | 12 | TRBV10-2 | ASSEGVGNSPLH
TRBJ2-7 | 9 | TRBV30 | AWGGFYEQY
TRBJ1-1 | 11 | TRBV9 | ASSPNLNTEAF
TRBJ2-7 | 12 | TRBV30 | AWSPTSTGGEQY
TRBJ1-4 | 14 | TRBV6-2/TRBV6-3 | ASSPTSSGSGGKLF
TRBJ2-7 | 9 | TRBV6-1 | ASSEHSQRY
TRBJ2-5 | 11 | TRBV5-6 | ASTIGLQETQY
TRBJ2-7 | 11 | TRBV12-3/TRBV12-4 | ASGRGHSYEQY
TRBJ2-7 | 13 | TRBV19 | ASSFDSQSSYEQY
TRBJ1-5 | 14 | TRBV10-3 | AISESATASNQPQH
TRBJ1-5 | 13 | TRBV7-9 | ASSLAQPGNQPQH
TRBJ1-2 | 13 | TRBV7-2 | ASSFISQVNYGYT
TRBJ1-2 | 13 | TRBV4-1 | ASSLTGSSNYGYT
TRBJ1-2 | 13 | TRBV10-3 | AISLTPGQGDGYT
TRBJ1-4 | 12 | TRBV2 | ASSSLLSNEKLF
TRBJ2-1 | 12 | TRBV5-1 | ASSPDSSYNEQF
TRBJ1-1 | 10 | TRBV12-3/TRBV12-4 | ASRPRNTEAF
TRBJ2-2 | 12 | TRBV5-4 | ASSPPTHTGELF
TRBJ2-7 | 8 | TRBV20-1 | SATIYEQY